The following is a T cell receptor (beta chain) sequence with its context. Libraries were prepared by immunoSEQ multiplex PCR; TCRdb keeps only in-frame clonotypes and omits some of them. Of 180,000 or so clones listed, roughly nine tenths are singletons. These data belong to a study of T cell responses to AZD1222 COVID-19 vaccine. Trimming cost V 3 bases and J 5 bases, with 10 bases left between them. The CDR3 has 14 residues. The germline gives CDR1 SGHDN, CDR2 FVKESK. The sequence came from an adult who received the AZD1222 COVID-19 vaccine. The V call is TRBV14, the J call TRBJ2-2; no reliable D call. This sample comprised peripheral blood, obtained 28 days after the second AZD1222 dose. The CDR3 region is CASSQRTGTGELFF. The DNA of the CDR3 is TGTGCCAGCAGCCAGAGAACCGGGACCGGGGAGCTGTTTTTT.